The source of this T cell receptor beta chain is a study of control samples from healthy donors and cancer patients (dated by TCRdb to the early 2020s). The library was made by the immunoSEQ multiplex PCR assay. As stored in TCRdb, this immuneACCESS dataset retains in-frame rearrangements with V and J assigned. A fraction of the clones does not appear; measured against another copy, unresolved V genes explain less than half of the discrepancy, and the remainder lacks a known reason. In all, the sample holds 100,000 or so clones, and about 90% of those were seen once. Roughly 18% of the sample comes from the top ten. Reading from cysteine to phenylalanine, the CDR3 counts 15 amino acids. Solely the CDR3 DNA is kept, with 45 bases framed from the first base. CDR1 and CDR2 are read off the germline V gene (reference sequence) as SEHNR and FQNEAQ. V lost 5 bases and J lost 8 bases, and the count of bases not matched to a germline gene is 9.

To note about this clone: The specificity of this receptor is unknown. One base away there is no much larger clone; base qualities are not given.

The sample consisted of blood. This chain joins TRBV7-9 to TRBJ1-4, with 9 central nucleotides matching TRBD1. This clonotype was sampled from a woman aged 50 to 60 in good health. In nucleotide form, the sequence is TGTGCCAGCAGCCTGGGACAGGGACGTGGCGAAAAACTGTTTTTT. It is translated as CASSLGQGRGEKLFF.